This T cell receptor (beta chain) was documented in a study of T cell responses to AZD1222 COVID-19 vaccine. Clones were sequenced by immunoSEQ multiplex PCR, and TCRdb holds only the in-frame ones, with some missing. This table holds under 200,000 clones, more than 80% found once. General study findings and limits: Spike was spanned by vaccine-associated CD4 TCRs, with dominance at 160-218 and 743-854.

The CDR3 sequence is 15 residues long. V lost 0 bases and J 8 bases, leaving 16 bases between the germline ends. CDR1 LGHNA and CDR2 YSLEER come from the germline V gene. Turning to this clone: Its target is unknown.

The receptor comes from an adult who received the MenACWY meningococcal vaccine as a control. Sequenced material: peripheral blood, taken 28 days after the second dose of the MenACWY control vaccine. The chain links TRBV4-3 to TRBJ1-2, with D hard to call. CDR3 residues: CASSQDQGGLYGYTF. The CDR3 DNA is TGCGCCAGCAGCCAAGACCAAGGTGGTCTCTACGGCTACACCTTC.